This TCR beta chain was recovered during a study of T cells in Graves' hyperthyroidism and ophthalmopathy. The ends lost 5 bases at V and 5 bases at J; junction bases unmatched: 6. The CDR3 extends over 14 amino acids. Per germline, CDR1 SGHVS and CDR2 FQNEAQ. A word on this clonotype: Antigen: not known.

Study-wide results and limits: The majority of expanded thyroid clonotypes above 0.001 also appeared in blood.

Patients were excluded because of uncontrolled infection, other autoimmune disease, pregnancy or lactation. Clinical symptoms, serum thyroxine and TRAb, thyroid ultrasound and orbital computed tomography were used for the diagnoses. TCR beta CDR3 regions were amplified from RNA transcripts. First-round RT-PCR with HTBI primers amplified the TCR CDR3 region. TCRdb reprocessed the multiplex PCR reads with MiXCR, giving one entry per CDR3 protein. The data show fewer than 650,000 distinct CDR3 sequences, about 45% seen once. The sequencing sample was made of peripheral blood or thyroid tissue (not recorded which). The TCR was taken from an adult woman with Graves' disease, either hyperthyroidism or ophthalmopathy (not recorded which). The rearrangement uses TRBV7-8 and TRBJ2-5; 9 nucleotides line up with TRBD2. The CDR3 sequence is CASSRGGGRETQYF. CDR3 sequence (DNA): TGTGCCAGCAGCCGCGGGGGGGGTAGGGAGACCCAGTACTTC.